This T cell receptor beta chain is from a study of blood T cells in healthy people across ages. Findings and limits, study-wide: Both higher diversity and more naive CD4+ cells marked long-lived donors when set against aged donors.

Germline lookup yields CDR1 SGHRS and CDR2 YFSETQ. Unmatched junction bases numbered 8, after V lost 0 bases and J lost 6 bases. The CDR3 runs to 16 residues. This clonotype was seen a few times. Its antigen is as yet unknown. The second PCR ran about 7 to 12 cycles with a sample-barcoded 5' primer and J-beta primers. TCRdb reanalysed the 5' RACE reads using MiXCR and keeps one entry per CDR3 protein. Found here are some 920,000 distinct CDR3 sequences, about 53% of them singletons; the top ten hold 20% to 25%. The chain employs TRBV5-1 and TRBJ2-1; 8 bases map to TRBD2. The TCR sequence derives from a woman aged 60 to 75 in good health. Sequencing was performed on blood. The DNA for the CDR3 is TGCGCCAGCAGCTTGGGGGGGACTAGTAAGTCCAATGAGCAGTTCTTC. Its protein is CASSLGGTSKSNEQFF.